A selection of T cell receptor beta chains follows, all from one sample in a study of blood T cell repertoires in COVID-19. The protocol was immunoSEQ multiplex PCR, while the TCRdb copy is restricted to in-frame clones and leaves out a portion. The sample lists under 350,000 clones, approximately 88% occurring once. Sample: peripheral blood. Receptor source: a man in his fifties or sixties with acute or convalescent COVID-19. Each CDR3 is given with its conserved first and last residue. A D gene is named only where the DNA matches it firmly. Some rows mark clone size as missing; the rest say once, few, many or name a class of expanded clone.

D gene	J gene	V gene	clone size	CDR3 DNA	CDR3 protein
.	TRBJ2-7	TRBV19	few	TGTGCCAGTAGCCCGGGGGGCACTGCCTACGAGCAGTACTTC	CASSPGGTAYEQYF
TRBD1	TRBJ1-1	TRBV11-3	.	TGTGCCAGCAGCTCGGACAGGGGAGAGTCGACTGAAGCTTTCTTT	CASSSDRGESTEAFF
.	TRBJ1-1	TRBV19	.	TGTGCCAGTAGTATTACAGGGCCCTCCGCCACTGAAGCTTTCTTT	CASSITGPSATEAFF
TRBD1	TRBJ1-2	TRBV5-4	.	TGTGCCAGCAGCTGGGGACAGGGCGGTGGCTACACCTTC	CASSWGQGGGYTF
.	TRBJ1-1	TRBV7-9	.	TGTGCCAGCAGACCCCTTGGCGAGGGGGTAGGTACTGAAGCTTTCTTT	CASRPLGEGVGTEAFF
TRBD1	TRBJ1-2	TRBV18	.	TGTGCCAGCTCACTGGGGACAGTTGATGGCTACACCTTC	CASSLGTVDGYTF
.	TRBJ1-3	TRBV19	.	TGTGCCAGTAGTATGGGTTGGGGAGACGGAAACACCATATATTTT	CASSMGWGDGNTIYF
TRBD2	TRBJ2-1	TRBV6-5	few	TGTGCCAGCCTAGCGGGTAACAATGAGCAGTTCTTC	CASLAGNNEQFF
TRBD1	TRBJ2-6	TRBV27	.	TGTGCCACTTCCGGGACAGTAAGCTCTGGGGCCAACGTCCTGACTTTC	CATSGTVSSGANVLTF
.	TRBJ2-2	TRBV9	.	TGTGCCAGCAGCCCTTTCGAGGTTATGTCCGGGGAGCTGTTTTTT	CASSPFEVMSGELFF
TRBD2	TRBJ2-2	TRBV7-2	.	TGTGCCAGCAGCATAGCTAGCGGGGGGCAACCCGGGGAGCTGTTTTTT	CASSIASGGQPGELFF
TRBD1	TRBJ2-7	TRBV5-6	.	TGTGCCAGCAGCTTAGGGCAGGGGGCGCTTGGCGAGCAGTACTTC	CASSLGQGALGEQYF
TRBD1	TRBJ2-3	TRBV30	.	TGTGCCTGGAGCTCCAGGGGGCCCACAGATACGCAGTATTTT	CAWSSRGPTDTQYF
TRBD2	TRBJ2-1	TRBV5-1	.	TGCGCCAGCTTCCCCGGGACTAGCGGCTACAATGAGCAGTTCTTC	CASFPGTSGYNEQFF
.	TRBJ2-4	TRBV5-1	.	TGCGCCAGCAGCGATGAGTTCCCAGCCAAAAACATTCAGTACTTC	CASSDEFPAKNIQYF
TRBD1	TRBJ1-1	TRBV6-1	.	TGTGCCAGCAGTGAAAAGTGGGGGACAGGGGGTTTCGGAACTGAAGCTTTCTTT	CASSEKWGTGGFGTEAFF
.	TRBJ1-2	TRBV27	.	TGTGCCAGCAGCCACAGGAATAATGGCTACACCTTC	CASSHRNNGYTF
TRBD2	TRBJ2-2	TRBV7-9	.	TGTGCCAGCAGCTTAGATCGGGGGGGCCTTGTCGGGGAGCTGTTTTTT	CASSLDRGGLVGELFF
.	TRBJ2-3	TRBV6-5	.	TGTGCCAGCAGCGGAGGGCTTCACAGCACAGATACGCAGTATTTT	CASSGGLHSTDTQYF
.	TRBJ2-4	TRBV28	.	TGTGCCACAGCAGTCCTTTCGGGTACTAAAAACATTCAGTACTTC	CATAVLSGTKNIQYF
.	TRBJ1-1	TRBV2	.	TGTGCCAGCAGGCAGGGCCCGGGCACTGAAGCTTTCTTT	CASRQGPGTEAFF
.	TRBJ2-3	TRBV2	.	TGTGCCAGCAGTGAAGCGCTTAGGGGGTCAGATACGCAGTATTTT	CASSEALRGSDTQYF
.	TRBJ1-5	TRBV2	.	TGTGCCAGCAGCTCCGGGACTCTGGCGCAGCCCCAGCATTTT	CASSSGTLAQPQHF
TRBD1	TRBJ2-7	TRBV11-2	.	TGTGCCAGCAGCTTAGATGAGGTAAAACAGGGGGTCTCGTACGAGCAGTACTTC	CASSLDEVKQGVSYEQYF
.	TRBJ2-3	TRBV3-1/TRBV3-2	.	TGTGCCAGCAGCCAAGATGCGGCTAGGCAGTATTTT	CASSQDAARQYF
.	TRBJ2-7	TRBV5-1	.	TGCGCCAGCCGCTCCACTTCGGGTGTTTCCTACGAGCAGTACTTC	CASRSTSGVSYEQYF
.	TRBJ1-2	TRBV2	.	TGTGCCAGCAGTGAAGACAGGGACTATGGCTACACCTTC	CASSEDRDYGYTF
TRBD1	TRBJ2-3	TRBV6-1	once	TGTGCCAGCAGAGAACTACAGGGGGCCTTCACAGATACGCAGTATTTT	CASRELQGAFTDTQYF
.	TRBJ1-3	TRBV6-2/TRBV6-3	.	TGTGCCAGCAGTAGGGCAGACAGCTCTGGAAACACCATATATTTT	CASSRADSSGNTIYF
TRBD1	TRBJ2-5	TRBV5-1	.	TGCGCCAGCAGCCCAGGACAGGGGGAGACCCAGTACTTC	CASSPGQGETQYF
.	TRBJ2-2	TRBV7-3	once	TGTGCCAGCAGCTTAGAGCACGGGGAGCTGTTTTTT	CASSLEHGELFF
.	TRBJ2-5	TRBV5-1	.	TGCGCCAGCAGCTTGGGGCCGCAGGTTGGCCAAGAGACCCAGTACTTC	CASSLGPQVGQETQYF
.	TRBJ1-1	TRBV5-1	.	TGCGCCAGCAGCTTGACGGTCGGGAACACTGAAGCTTTCTTT	CASSLTVGNTEAFF
.	TRBJ1-1	TRBV5-6	.	TGTGCCAGCAGCCATGGACAGACCGAAGCTTTCTTT	CASSHGQTEAFF
.	TRBJ1-5	TRBV2	.	TGTGCCAGCAGCTCCGGACAAACCTATAGCAATCAGCCCCAGCATTTT	CASSSGQTYSNQPQHF
.	TRBJ2-7	TRBV19	once	TGTGCCAGTAGTACCCGGGGTCCCTACGAGCAGTACTTC	CASSTRGPYEQYF
.	TRBJ1-5	TRBV19	.	TGTGCCACCGAGGGGGGGGAGCATCAGCCCCAGCATTTT	CATEGGEHQPQHF
.	TRBJ1-4	TRBV19	.	TGTGCCAGTAGTATAGACGGGGAGGATGAAAAACTGTTTTTT	CASSIDGEDEKLFF
.	TRBJ2-3	TRBV7-9	.	TGTGCCAGCAGCGGTAGACAGCGCACAGATACGCAGTATTTT	CASSGRQRTDTQYF
TRBD1	TRBJ2-7	TRBV28	.	TGTGCCAGCAGTCGGGGACAGGTTCTGTACTTC	CASSRGQVLYF
.	TRBJ2-7	TRBV19	.	TGTGCCAGTAGTAGAGAATCTCCCTACGAGCAGTACTTC	CASSRESPYEQYF
.	TRBJ1-1	TRBV14	.	TGTGCCAGCAGTTGGGGAGGGAACACTGAAGCTTTCTTT	CASSWGGNTEAFF